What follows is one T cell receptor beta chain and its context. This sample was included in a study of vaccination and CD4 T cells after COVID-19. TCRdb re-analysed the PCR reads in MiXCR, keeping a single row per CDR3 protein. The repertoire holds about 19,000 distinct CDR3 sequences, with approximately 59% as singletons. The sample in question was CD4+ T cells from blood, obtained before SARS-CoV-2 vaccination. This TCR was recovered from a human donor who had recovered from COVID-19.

CDR3: CASNRLAGGLYTGELFF. CDR3 DNA sequence: TGTGCCTCAAACAGACTAGCGGGAGGGCTATACACCGGGGAGCTGTTTTTT. The V and J genes are TRBV30 and TRBJ2-2, with TRBD2 matching 14 bases. The length of the CDR3 is 17 residues. J gave up 3 bases and V 7 bases, and 10 bases lay outside the gene matches. Germline values: CDR1 GTSNPN, CDR2 SVGIG (reference sequence).